The 24 T cell receptor beta chains listed next were all sequenced from one sample in a study of T cells after yellow fever vaccination. TCRdb ran MiXCR on the 5' RACE reads and lists one entry per CDR3 protein. The data show hundreds of thousands of distinct CDR3 sequences, around an eighth seen once. The sequenced sample was PBMCs, obtained on the day of the yellow fever booster vaccination. The receptors were gathered from a young man who received the YFV17D yellow fever vaccine.

The CDR3 nucleotides are TGTGCCAGCAGCGACAACCTAGCGTTCAGAAGCACAGATACGCAGTATTTT. Its protein product is CASSDNLAFRSTDTQYF. This sequence joins TRBV7-8 and TRBJ2-3, with D tentatively TRBD2 (6 bases). Trimming removed 5 bases at V and 0 bases at J, with 18 bases between. The CDR3 runs 17 residues. Germline V gene sequence: CDR1 SGHVS, CDR2 FQNEAQ.

The chain combines TRBV11-2 with TRBJ2-5, with unresolved D. Germline V gene sequence: CDR1 SGHAT, CDR2 FQNNGV. The CDR3 is 15 residues long. The V gene lost 1 base and the J gene lost 5 bases, with 14 bases spanning the gap. Here the CDR3 reads CASSLVVSAGETQYF. The CDR3 nucleotides are TGTGCCAGCAGCTTAGTGGTCAGCGCCGGGGAGACCCAGTACTTC.

J is TRBJ2-6 and V is TRBV19; D ambiguous. CDR3 size: 16 residues. Trimming shortened V by 7 bases and J by 1 base, and 14 bases separated the two germline ends. In germline, CDR1 is LNHDA, CDR2 SQIVND (reference sequence). The CDR3 reads CASTPFSASGANVLTF. The CDR3 DNA follows: TGTGCCAGTACCCCCTTTTCCGCGTCTGGGGCCAACGTCCTGACTTTC.

The chain has TRBV28 and TRBJ2-5; 7 positions match TRBD1. Germline V lookup: CDR1 MDHEN, CDR2 SYDVKM. Unmatched junction bases numbered 8, after V lost 8 bases and J lost 2 bases. The CDR3 has 14 amino acids. DNA of the CDR3: TGTGCCAGCCGACAGGGATCGGTTCAAGAGACCCAGTACTTC. Protein: CASRQGSVQETQYF.

In this sample, this clonotype turned up a few times. The chain recombines TRBV20-1 with TRBJ1-2, with TRBD1 as a possible D gene (5 bases). Germline values: CDR1 DFQATT, CDR2 SNEGSKA (reference sequence). Trimming removed 6 bases from V and 8 bases from J, with 13 bases in between. The CDR3 extends over 11 amino acids. CDR3 nucleotide sequence: TGCAGTGCCCGGGACCTAGGAGGCTACACCTTC. It yields the protein CSARDLGGYTF.

This clonotype was counted at least ten times. The V call is TRBV7-9, the J call TRBJ2-7, with 10 bases that match TRBD1. The CDR3 contains 14 residues. The trim removed 5 bases at V and 4 bases at J, leaving 5 bases unmatched. Germline V gene lookup returns CDR1 SEHNR and CDR2 FQNEAQ (reference sequence). CDR3 in DNA: TGTGCCAGCAGCGTACCGGGACAGGGGTACGAGCAGTACTTC. Its translation: CASSVPGQGYEQYF.

The chain joins TRBV7-6 to TRBJ1-2, with D tentatively TRBD1 (6 bases). The CDR3 is 14 residues long. Trimming removed 2 bases from V and 7 bases from J, with 14 bases in between. From germline, CDR1 is SGHVS and CDR2 FNYEAQ. CDR3 sequence: CASSLQGQGFGYTF. CDR3 coding DNA: TGTGCCAGCAGCTTACAGGGGCAGGGGTTTGGCTACACCTTC.

A word on this clonotype: A much more abundant neighbour one base away suggests this may be a read error. The V call is TRBV9, the J call TRBJ2-6; no reliable D call. The V gene's germline CDR1 is SGDLS and CDR2 YYNGEE. V shed 0 bases and J shed 2 bases, with 3 bases lying between them. The CDR3 runs to 14 residues. The CDR3 DNA sequence: TGTGCCAGCAGCGTAGAGCCTGGGGCCAACGTCCTGACTTTC. Encoded protein: CASSVEPGANVLTF.

This clonotype was recorded a few times. The chain employs TRBV7-9 and TRBJ2-7, with 9 bases that match TRBD1. Germline CDR1 and CDR2: SEHNR and FQNEAQ (reference sequence). V was pared by 5 bases and J by 6 bases, with 8 bases of the junction left unmatched. The length of the CDR3 is 14 residues. The CDR3 DNA reads as TGTGCCAGCAGCCCCGGGGACAGGGCTGGCGAGCAGTACTTC. It yields the protein CASSPGDRAGEQYF.

The gene calls are TRBV20-1 and TRBJ2-3; D not resolved. This CDR3 contains 13 residues. The V gene lost 3 bases and the J gene lost 0 bases, with 7 bases spanning the gap. The V gene's germline CDR1 is DFQATT and CDR2 SNEGSKA (reference sequence). CDR3 DNA sequence: TGCAGTGCTAGCGTCAGTAGCACAGATACGCAGTATTTT. Its translation: CSASVSSTDTQYF.

A few counts support this clonotype. The rearrangement uses TRBV15 and TRBJ2-1; no definite D call. The CDR3 is made up of 12 amino acids. The germline gives CDR1 LNHNV, CDR2 YYDKDF (reference sequence). With 0 bases removed from V and 9 bases from J, the gap between germline ends came to 6 bases. The CDR3: CATSRDYVEQFF. CDR3 in DNA: TGTGCCACCAGCAGAGATTACGTTGAGCAGTTCTTC. Supplemented by reference TRBV15 and TRBJ2-1, the full variable domain reads DAMVIQNPRYQVTQFGKPVTLSCSQTLNHNVMYWYQQKSSQAPKLLFHYYDKDFNNEADTPDNFQSRRPNTSFCFLDIRSPGLGDTAMYLCATSRDYVEQFFGPGTRLTVL.

J is TRBJ2-3 and V is TRBV24-1; perhaps TRBD1 as D (5 bases). V was clipped by 4 bases and J by 4 bases, with 17 bases between them. The CDR3 sequence is 16 residues long. Germline V lookup: CDR1 KGHDR, CDR2 SFDVKD. The CDR3 bases are TGTGCCACCAGTGACGGAGACAGTACGGCCCCAGATACGCAGTATTTT. Translating it yields CATSDGDSTAPDTQYF.

The V gene is TRBV5-8, the J gene TRBJ1-2; TRBD1 aligns across 7 bases. J lost 12 bases, V lost 4 bases, and 6 bases had no gene match. The CDR3 runs 11 residues. Germline values: CDR1 SGHTS, CDR2 YDEGEE. The CDR3 region has the DNA TGTGCCAGCAGCCCGACAGGGTCCCACACCTTC. This codes for CASSPTGSHTF.

This rearrangement joins TRBV10-3 to TRBJ2-1; D perhaps matches TRBD2 (6 bases). V lost 10 bases and J 0 bases, leaving 10 bases between the germline ends. Germline assignment: CDR1 ENHRY and CDR2 SYGVKD. CDR3 length: 13 residues. This CDR3 reads CATSGDSYNEQFF. The CDR3 bases are TGTGCCACCTCGGGAGACTCCTACAATGAGCAGTTCTTC.

This clonotype was seen more than once but under ten times. The J gene is TRBJ2-6, the V gene TRBV20-1; D gene ambiguous. The CDR3 spans 14 residues. The germline gives CDR1 DFQATT, CDR2 SNEGSKA (reference sequence). V gave up 5 bases and J gave up 0 bases, with 8 bases separating them. CDR3 nucleotides: TGCAGTGCTGTCAGTCACTCTGGGGCCAACGTCCTGACTTTC. It specifies CSAVSHSGANVLTF.

V is TRBV7-8 and J is TRBJ1-6; D ambiguous. Germline V lookup: CDR1 SGHVS, CDR2 FQNEAQ. V lost 2 bases and J lost 3, with 8 bases in between. The CDR3 loop spans 15 amino acids. The CDR3: CASSLPGLYNSPLHF. DNA for the CDR3: TGTGCCAGCAGCTTACCCGGACTCTATAATTCACCCCTCCACTTT.

Remarks on this clonotype: One junction end disagrees with the germline gene, perhaps due to a read error. The chain uses TRBV7-8 and TRBJ2-1; 13 bases are shared with TRBD2. The CDR3 extends over 15 amino acids. Germline V gene data show CDR1 as SGHVS and CDR2 as FQNEAQ. The DNA for the CDR3 is TGTGCCAGCGCCTCGACTAGCGGGAGGCACAATGAGCATTTCTTC. This sequence encodes CASASTSGRHNEHFF.

V usage is TRBV10-3 and J usage is TRBJ2-7; D gene uncertain. In germline, CDR1 is ENHRY, CDR2 SYGVKD. Trimming pared 7 bases from V and 6 bases from J, leaving 13 bases between. CDR3 length equals 12 residues. The CDR3 DNA follows: TGTGCCATCACGACGAAACCACCCGAGCAGTACTTC. Its translation is CAITTKPPEQYF.

The rearrangement links TRBV15 to TRBJ2-1, with 12 bases fitting TRBD2. The germline V gene encodes CDR1 LNHNV and CDR2 YYDKDF (reference sequence). The CDR3 is 16 amino acids. The V segment lost 3 bases and the J segment 2 bases; nucleotides outside the gene matches: 2. This chain's CDR3 is CATSRGLAGPYNEQFF. In DNA, the CDR3 is TGTGCCACCAGCAGGGGACTAGCGGGTCCCTACAATGAGCAGTTCTTC.

This clonotype has more than one count but fewer than ten. The chain has TRBV6-6 and TRBJ1-4; perhaps TRBD1 as D (5 bases). Germline loops: CDR1 MNHNY, CDR2 SVGAGI (reference sequence). The CDR3 length is 12 residues. V was shortened by 9 bases and J by 6 bases, with 11 bases between the two germline ends. As DNA, the CDR3 is TGTGCCAGTGGGCAGGGACATGAAAAACTGTTTTTT. This gives the protein CASGQGHEKLFF.

Many counts were recorded for this clonotype. The V gene is TRBV3-1, the J gene TRBJ1-5; tentatively, D is TRBD1 (6 bases). This CDR3 has 14 residues. Germline assignment: CDR1 LGHDT and CDR2 YNNKEL (reference sequence). Trimming pared 1 base from V and 6 bases from J, leaving 10 bases between. The CDR3: CASSQAGGGQPQHF. The CDR3 DNA reads as TGTGCCAGCAGCCAAGCGGGAGGGGGTCAGCCCCAGCATTTT.

This clonotype has only a few counts. The rearrangement joins TRBV20-1 to TRBJ2-3, with D possibly TRBD2 on 5 matching bases. The CDR3 extends over 14 amino acids. Trimming stripped 0 bases from V and 5 bases from J, with 12 bases between. Germline V CDR1 and CDR2: DFQATT, SNEGSKA (reference sequence). The CDR3 DNA reads TGCAGTGCTAGAGAGACCCTAGCAAGAGATACGCAGTATTTT. Its protein product is CSARETLARDTQYF.

This clonotype turned up a few times. The gene calls are TRBV12-3 or TRBV12-4 and TRBJ2-2, with a tentative D call TRBD2 (5 bases). This CDR3 is built from 13 residues. V was trimmed by 6 bases and J by 4 bases, leaving 9 bases between them. The chain's CDR3 is CASRDWATGELFF. The CDR3 nucleotides read TGTGCCAGCAGGGACTGGGCCACCGGGGAGCTGTTTTTT.

In its sample, this clonotype was seen many times. The genes are TRBV7-9 and TRBJ1-4; no clear D. The CDR3 is made up of 15 amino acids. Germline loops: CDR1 SEHNR, CDR2 FQNEAQ (reference sequence). The V end lost 6 bases, the J end lost 8 bases, and 19 bases lay between the germline ends. The CDR3 spells CASRKARFGDEKLFF. DNA for the CDR3: TGTGCCAGCAGAAAGGCTAGGTTCGGTGACGAAAAACTGTTTTTT.